Below are 8 T cell receptor beta chains sequenced from a single sample in a study of cytomegalovirus exposure and HLA in healthy donors. PCR primers comprised 60 Vbeta and 13 Jbeta primers. The repertoire was sequenced with immunoSEQ multiplex PCR; TCRdb's copy has only in-frame clones and lacks some. The data show about 200,000 clones, 10% to 15% seen once. Sequenced: PBMCs. The receptors shown here come from a man in his fifties or sixties in good health and CMV-seropositive.

This clone was observed a handful of times. CDR3 coding DNA: TGTGCCAGCAGCTTGCGGGGGGGGACTAGGGAGCAGTACTTC. Translating it yields CASSLRGGTREQYF. J is TRBJ2-7 and V is TRBV5-4; 8 nucleotides agree with TRBD2. The CDR3 spans 14 residues. CDR1 is SGHNT, CDR2 YYREEE, per germline (reference sequence). V trimming: 1 base; J trimming: 7 bases; junction bases outside the gene matches: 7. The variable domain in full, completed from reference TRBV5-4 and TRBJ2-7, reads ETGVTQSPTHLIKTRGQQVTLRCSSQSGHNTVSWYQQALGQGPQFIFQYYREEENGRGNFPPRFSGLQFPNYSSELNVNALELDDSALYLCASSLRGGTREQYFGPGTRLTVT.

The J gene is TRBJ2-1, the V gene TRBV11-3; 8 bases align to TRBD2. The V and J ends lost 3 bases and 6 bases, in that order; junction bases with no gene match: 7. This CDR3 is 15 amino acids long. The germline V gene encodes CDR1 SGHNT and CDR2 YENEEA. The CDR3 loop is CASSFGGGPVNEQFF. The CDR3 bases are TGTGCCAGCAGCTTCGGCGGGGGGCCGGTCAATGAGCAGTTCTTC. Full variable domain (rest looked up from reference TRBV11-3 and TRBJ2-1): EAGVVQSPRYKIIEKKQPVAFWCNPISGHNTLYWYLQNLGQGPELLIRYENEEAVDDSQLPKDRFSAERLKGVDSTLKIQPAELGDSAVYLCASSFGGGPVNEQFFGPGTRLTVL.

The rearrangement uses TRBV5-4 and TRBJ1-1; the match to TRBD1 covers 7 bases. The germline CDR1 and CDR2 sequences are SGHNT and YYREEE (reference sequence). The CDR3 has 15 amino acids. V lost 0 bases to trimming and J lost 2 bases; unmatched junction nucleotides: 4. The CDR3 region has the DNA TGTGCCAGCAGCTTGGCGACAGGGCACAACACTGAAGCTTTCTTT. Translated: CASSLATGHNTEAFF.

V usage is TRBV5-8 and J usage is TRBJ2-1; 8 nucleotides align to TRBD2. Germline values: CDR1 SGHTS, CDR2 YDEGEE. V dropped 0 bases and J dropped 11; count of bases not matched to a gene: 13. CDR3 size: 16 residues. CDR3 sequence reads: CASSLALRGDEMKQFF. The CDR3 DNA reads TGTGCCAGCAGCTTGGCCTTGCGGGGGGATGAAATGAAGCAGTTCTTC.

The chain is built from TRBV29-1 and TRBJ2-1; D might be TRBD1 (6 bases). Germline V gene sequence: CDR1 SQVTM, CDR2 ANQGSEA. CDR3 length: 15 residues. The V end was cut by 4 bases, the J end by 4 bases, with 17 bases between. CDR3 residues: CSVAFGQRGYNEQFF. DNA for the CDR3: TGCAGCGTTGCTTTTGGACAGAGGGGGTACAATGAGCAGTTCTTC.

The chain links TRBV27 to TRBJ2-3; D remains ambiguous. The V gene's germline CDR1 is MNHEY and CDR2 SMNVEV (reference sequence). The CDR3 loop spans 15 amino acids. Trimming pared 2 bases from V and 0 bases from J, leaving 9 bases between. The CDR3 nucleotides are TGTGCCAGCAGTTTACTACGGTTTAGCACAGATACGCAGTATTTT. It codes for CASSLLRFSTDTQYF.

The table lists this clone with a few counts. This chain uses TRBV30 with TRBJ1-5; the match to TRBD1 covers 8 bases. After removal of 2 bases from V and 6 bases from J, the junction contained 3 bases not matched to a gene. The CDR3 length is 13 residues. The V gene's germline CDR1 is GTSNPN and CDR2 SVGIG (reference sequence). The DNA for the CDR3 is TGTGCCTGGAGTCCAGGGGGCGGTCAGCCCCAGCATTTT. Translation: CAWSPGGGQPQHF.

This clone was observed a few times. The CDR3 spells CASRDSPTLYGYTF. The CDR3 DNA reads TGTGCCAGTAGGGACAGCCCGACACTCTATGGCTACACCTTC. V gene TRBV19 combines with J gene TRBJ1-2, with a weak D call TRBD1 (6 bases). V shed 6 bases and J shed 4 bases, with 15 bases lying between them. Germline V gives CDR1 LNHDA, CDR2 SQIVND (reference sequence). CDR3 length equals 14 residues.